Below, one TCR beta chain is given with its context. This sample is drawn from a study of CD8 T cells in Susac syndrome. The control participants were healthy donors, and these controls were matched with respect to both age and sex. The authors reverse transcribed roughly 0.5 to 1 ug RNA with random hexamers. A multiplex approach, immunoSEQ multiplex PCR, amplified TCR beta CDR3 across 54 Vbeta and 13 Jbeta. TCRdb called the immunoSEQ multiplex PCR reads again in MiXCR, with one record for every CDR3 protein. The sample records about 140,000 distinct CDR3 sequences, approximately 94% being singletons. This CDR3 has 13 amino acids. The germline CDR1 and CDR2 sequences are SQVTM and ANQGSEA. The V end was cut by 7 bases, the J end by 4 bases, with 16 bases between.

The source material was CD4+ T cells from PBMCs. This chain uses TRBV29-1 with TRBJ1-1, with no clear D. This clonotype was sampled from a human donor in good health. CDR3 residues: CSGVGGRGTEAFF. CDR3 nucleotide sequence: TGCAGCGGGGTGGGAGGCAGAGGCACTGAAGCTTTCTTT.